Listed below are T cell receptor beta chains from one sample, sequenced in a study of T-cell memory formation after mild COVID-19. TCRdb called the 5' RACE reads again in MiXCR, with one record for every CDR3 protein. This table has about 600,000 distinct CDR3 sequences, less than 25% appearing once. The sample comprised PBMCs or a T cell subset sorted from them (not recorded which). The origin of the receptors is an adult woman who had mild COVID-19 (a few samples of this study predate the infection). Cell type and time point are not known. Each CDR3 is given with its conserved first and last residue. Fields, in order: V gene, J gene, clone size, CDR3 length, D gene, CDR3 protein, CDR3 DNA. The D gene is left open where the match is weak. Some rows have no size entry. The others give once, few or many, or a class for an expanded clone.

TRBV6-2/TRBV6-3,TRBJ1-1,few,15,TRBD1,CASSGQGGMNTEAFF,TGTGCCAGCAGCGGACAGGGGGGCATGAACACTGAAGCTTTCTTT
TRBV7-2,TRBJ1-2,-,17,-,CASSSSEAGEANYGYTF,TGTGCCAGCAGCTCTTCCGAGGCAGGGGAGGCTAACTATGGCTACACCTTC
TRBV25-1,TRBJ2-7,-,13,-,CASSETTLGEQYF,TGTGCCAGCAGTGAAACGACCCTGGGGGAGCAGTACTTC
TRBV10-2,TRBJ2-5,-,13,-,CASSSDSRETQYF,TGCGCCAGCAGTTCCGACAGTAGGGAGACCCAGTACTTC
TRBV7-2,TRBJ2-2,few,16,-,CASSFRRQINTGELFF,TGTGCCAGCAGCTTTAGGCGGCAGATAAACACCGGGGAGCTGTTTTTT
TRBV7-3,TRBJ2-2,-,15,-,CASSLTDRNTGELFF,TGTGCCAGCAGCTTAACTGACCGTAACACCGGGGAGCTGTTTTTT
TRBV9,TRBJ2-4,few,16,-,CASSVASTTAKNIQYF,TGTGCCAGCAGCGTAGCGTCAACAACGGCCAAAAACATTCAGTACTTC
TRBV15,TRBJ2-7,few,15,TRBD1,CATSAGQGSSYEQYF,TGTGCCACCAGCGCGGGACAGGGATCCTCCTACGAGCAGTACTTC
TRBV24-1,TRBJ2-5,-,16,-,CATSDFPGTGTETQYF,TGTGCCACCAGTGATTTCCCCGGCACAGGGACGGAGACCCAGTACTTC
TRBV2,TRBJ2-2,few,17,TRBD2,CASSGTSGGGNTGELFF,TGTGCCAGCAGTGGGACTAGCGGGGGGGGTAACACCGGGGAGCTGTTTTTT
TRBV2,TRBJ1-2,few,14,TRBD1,CASRNRGRDYGYTF,TGTGCCAGCAGAAACAGGGGGCGCGACTATGGCTACACCTTC
TRBV6-5,TRBJ2-2,-,14,TRBD1,CASSWTGETGELFF,TGTGCCAGCAGCTGGACAGGGGAGACCGGGGAGCTGTTTTTT